This entry lists 32 T cell receptor beta chains sequenced from one sample in a study of cytomegalovirus exposure and HLA in healthy donors (dated by TCRdb to 2016 to 2017). Library creation used the immunoSEQ multiplex PCR assay. For the multiplex PCR, a mixture combining 60 forward primers for TCR Vbeta segments and 13 reverse primers for TCR Jbeta segments was used. TCRdb carries this immuneACCESS record with in-frame sequences only. Its versions omit some clonotypes, under half of them owing to an unresolved V gene in the studies checked, with the rest unexplained. The sample records some 160,000 clones, roughly four fifths of which are singletons. Less than 4% of the sample goes to the ten largest clones. Material: PBMCs. These receptors were obtained from a male donor in good health and CMV-seronegative.

This sequence joins TRBV6-6 and TRBJ1-5; 8 nucleotides agree with TRBD1. Germline values: CDR1 MNHNY, CDR2 SVGAGI (reference sequence). This CDR3 spans 16 amino acids. J lost 6 bases, V lost 8 bases, and 15 bases had no gene match. CDR3 residues: CASRGSGQGKSQPQHF. The DNA of the CDR3 is TGTGCCAGCCGGGGCTCCGGACAGGGAAAAAGTCAGCCCCAGCATTTT.

This rearrangement joins TRBV27 to TRBJ2-7, with 13 bases matching TRBD2. This CDR3 contains 16 residues. Germline CDR1 reads MNHEY; CDR2 reads SMNVEV (reference sequence). Germline trimming cut 2 bases from V and 7 bases from J; bases unmatched to any gene: 8. The DNA for the CDR3 is TGTGCCAGCAGTTTAATCGGACTAGCGGGAGACCTGGAGCAGTACTTC. Residues: CASSLIGLAGDLEQYF.

The chain links TRBV5-4 to TRBJ2-5, with TRBD2 as a possible D gene (5 bases). Germline-derived CDR1 and CDR2 are SGHNT and YYREEE (reference sequence). The germline V and J ends were trimmed by 2 bases and 4 bases, with 21 bases remaining between them. The CDR3 contains 17 residues. Here the CDR3 reads CASSFDELVFDRETQYF. CDR3 in DNA: TGTGCCAGCAGCTTTGATGAACTAGTGTTTGATCGAGAGACCCAGTACTTC.

This clone has only a few counts. J is TRBJ2-7 and V is TRBV11-1; D possibly corresponds to TRBD2 (5 bases). Between the trimmed V and J ends, which lost 0 bases and 3 bases, there was a span of 9 bases. The CDR3 consists of 14 residues. In germline, CDR1 is SGHAT, CDR2 FQDESV (reference sequence). The CDR3 bases are TGTGCCAGCAGCTTAGCGGGAGAAGGCTACGAGCAGTACTTC. Translating it yields CASSLAGEGYEQYF.

This chain uses TRBV6-5 with TRBJ2-1; perhaps TRBD1 as D (5 bases). The CDR3 sequence is 14 residues long. Germline V gives CDR1 MNHEY, CDR2 SVGAGI. Deletions cut 5 bases from V and 8 bases from J, with 16 bases between. CDR3 DNA: TGTGCCAGCAGTCCTTATATGGTCAGGGATGAGCAGTTCTTC. It is translated as CASSPYMVRDEQFF.

The chain uses TRBV6-6 and TRBJ2-5; 11 bases are a match to TRBD1. Germline CDR1 MNHNY, CDR2 SVGAGI (reference sequence). The CDR3 sequence is 15 residues long. The V segment lost 3 bases and the J segment 4 bases; nucleotides outside the gene matches: 4. The CDR3 here is CASSYSGTGGETQYF. The CDR3 DNA follows: TGTGCCAGCAGTTATTCCGGGACAGGGGGAGAGACCCAGTACTTC.

Details on this clone: This CDR3 is also generated by other DNA sequences in the sample. The V gene is TRBV6-1, the J gene TRBJ2-7, with TRBD1 matching 9 bases. V shed 6 bases and J 0 bases; nucleotides not matched to a gene: 3. CDR3 size: 14 residues. Germline values: CDR1 MNHNS, CDR2 SASEGT. The CDR3 loop reads CASRPGQGSYEQYF. The CDR3 DNA sequence: TGTGCCAGCAGGCCGGGACAGGGCTCCTACGAGCAGTACTTC.

The chain uses TRBV4-1 and TRBJ2-1, with D uncertain. The CDR3 has 15 residues. With 0 bases removed from V and 0 bases from J, the gap between germline ends came to 6 bases. Germline V lookup: CDR1 MGHRA, CDR2 YSYEKL. In nucleotides, the CDR3 is TGCGCCAGCAGCCAAGAACACATCTCCTACAATGAGCAGTTCTTC. It codes for CASSQEHISYNEQFF.

V usage is TRBV7-8 and J usage is TRBJ2-1, with 13 bases that match TRBD2. V lost 5 bases to trimming and J lost 6 bases; unmatched junction nucleotides: 10. The CDR3 extends over 17 amino acids. Germline CDR1 and CDR2: SGHVS and FQNEAQ. The CDR3 DNA follows: TGTGCCAGCAGCCGGCCTCTAACTAGCGGGGGGGGCAATGAGCAGTTCTTC. This encodes CASSRPLTSGGGNEQFF. Full variable domain (outside the CDR3, taken from reference TRBV7-8 and TRBJ2-1): GAGVSQSPRYKVAKRGQDVALRCDPISGHVSLFWYQQALGQGPEFLTYFQNEAQLDKSGLPSDRFFAERPEGSVSTLKIQRTQQEDSAVYLCASSRPLTSGGGNEQFFGPGTRLTVL.

V gene TRBV9 combines with J gene TRBJ2-5; a weak D match, TRBD1 (6 bases). Germline CDR1 reads SGDLS; CDR2 reads YYNGEE. The V end lost 2 bases, the J end lost 2 bases, and 7 bases lay between the germline ends. The CDR3 extends over 13 amino acids. CDR3 amino acids: CASSVDRQETQYF. The DNA of the CDR3 is TGTGCCAGCAGCGTGGACAGACAAGAGACCCAGTACTTC.

The CDR3, as DNA: TGTGCCAGCAGCGGGGGTGGACTAGATCCCTACGAGCAGTACTTC. This gives the protein CASSGGGLDPYEQYF. V and J are TRBV5-8 and TRBJ2-7; 7 bases match TRBD2. Germline V CDR1 and CDR2: SGHTS, YDEGEE. The CDR3 spans 15 residues. V lost 4 bases, J lost 2 bases, and 9 bases stayed unmatched.

The chain uses TRBV15 and TRBJ2-7, with D maybe TRBD1 (5 bases). Germline CDR1 reads LNHNV; CDR2 reads YYDKDF (reference sequence). The CDR3 contains 15 residues. Between the trimmed V and J ends, which lost 1 base and 1 base, there was a span of 11 bases. DNA of the CDR3: TGTGCCACCAGCAGAGGAACAGGAGCGTCCTACGAGCAGTACTTC. Its protein is CATSRGTGASYEQYF.

This clone has a handful of counts. An end of the junction differs from the germline gene, which may be a read error. The J gene is TRBJ1-2, the V gene TRBV7-9; the D gene is possibly TRBD1 (6 bases). Germline assignment: CDR1 SEHNR and CDR2 FQNEAQ (reference sequence). This CDR3 region has 14 residues. The CDR3 protein is CSSSPSTGISGYTF. The DNA for the CDR3 is TGTTCCAGCAGCCCCAGTACAGGGATATCGGGCTACACCTTC.

The gene calls are TRBV28 and TRBJ2-2, with TRBD2 identical over 9 bases. CDR1 and CDR2 (germline): MDHEN, SYDVKM. The CDR3 is 20 amino acids. Unmatched junction bases numbered 15, after V lost 3 bases and J lost 1 base. CDR3 DNA: TGTGCCAGCAGTTTCTCCCGGGGTCGACTTAGCGGGAGGAACACCGGGGAGCTGTTTTTT. Translating gives CASSFSRGRLSGRNTGELFF. Looking up the rest from reference TRBV28 and TRBJ2-2 gives the full variable domain: DVKVTQSSRYLVKRTGEKVFLECVQDMDHENMFWYRQDPGLGLRLIYFSYDVKMKEKGDIPEGYSVSREKKERFSLILESASTNQTSMYLCASSFSRGRLSGRNTGELFFGEGSRLTVL.

CDR3 in amino acids: CASSLRGQGSEQYF. The CDR3 bases are TGTGCCAGCAGCTTAAGGGGACAGGGTTCCGAGCAGTACTTC. The chain has TRBV7-3 and TRBJ2-7; 9 bases align to TRBD1. Looked up from germline, CDR1 is SGHTA and CDR2 is FQGTGA. The CDR3 has 14 residues. Unmatched junction bases numbered 4, after V lost 1 base and J lost 6 bases.

The chain carries TRBV4-2 and TRBJ1-3; tentatively, D is TRBD1 (6 bases). The germline V and J ends were trimmed by 4 bases and 0 bases, with 16 bases remaining between them. The CDR3 has 17 residues. Germline CDR1 and CDR2: LGHNA and YNFKEQ. The CDR3: CASSPYPDRSSGNTIYF. The DNA for the CDR3 is TGTGCCAGCAGCCCCTACCCCGACAGGAGCTCTGGAAACACCATATATTTT.

J is TRBJ2-7 and V is TRBV5-4; 7 bases map to TRBD1. CDR3 length: 14 residues. The ends lost 2 bases at V and 7 bases at J; junction bases unmatched: 9. CDR1 and CDR2 from the germline V gene are SGHNT and YYREEE (reference sequence). The CDR3 loop is CASSFGTAKQEQYF. The CDR3, as DNA: TGTGCCAGCAGCTTTGGGACAGCAAAGCAAGAGCAGTACTTC.

The V gene is TRBV9, the J gene TRBJ1-2; TRBD1 matches at 8 bases. The CDR3 covers 17 residues. The V and J ends lost 4 bases and 4 bases, in that order; junction bases with no gene match: 15. CDR1 is SGDLS and CDR2 is YYNGEE in the germline V gene. The CDR3 here is CASSLSYTGQGGYGYTF. The CDR3 region has the DNA TGTGCCAGCAGCCTATCTTATACTGGACAGGGAGGCTATGGCTACACCTTC.

The rearrangement uses TRBV27 and TRBJ2-3; TRBD2 agrees at 7 bases. This CDR3 is built from 16 residues. Germline loops: CDR1 MNHEY, CDR2 SMNVEV (reference sequence). The V gene end was trimmed by 4 bases and the J gene end by 5 bases; junction bases not matched to a gene: 12. The CDR3 DNA follows: TGTGCCAGCAGTTCGGAGGGAGGGCCCTTCATAGATACGCAGTATTTT. Amino acids: CASSSEGGPFIDTQYF.

This clone was observed a few times. The genes are TRBV7-9 and TRBJ2-5, with 8 bases identical to TRBD2. The V gene's germline CDR1 is SEHNR and CDR2 FQNEAQ (reference sequence). The CDR3 runs 14 residues. V lost 4 bases and J lost 4; bases outside the gene matches: 5. The CDR3 DNA reads as TGTGCCAGCAGCTCTCGAGCGGGGGCAGAGACCCAGTACTTC. Translating gives CASSSRAGAETQYF.

The V call is TRBV2, the J call TRBJ1-4, with D perhaps matching TRBD1 (5 bases). Trimming left V 5 bases short and J 5 bases short, with 12 bases between. The CDR3 has 14 residues. Germline CDR1 SNHLY, CDR2 FYNNEI. CDR3 region: CASSRGEENEKLFF. The DNA for the CDR3 is TGTGCCAGCAGTCGGGGGGAGGAAAATGAAAAACTGTTTTTT.

The chain carries TRBV4-2 and TRBJ2-7; 9 bases line up with TRBD1. Germline V gene lookup returns CDR1 LGHNA and CDR2 YNFKEQ. V lost 0 bases, J lost 3 bases, and 6 bases stayed unmatched. The CDR3 has 16 amino acids. CDR3 DNA sequence: TGTGCCAGCAGCCAAGATCGGAACAGGGGGCTCTACGAGCAGTACTTC. Protein sequence: CASSQDRNRGLYEQYF.

The chain is built from TRBV6-6 and TRBJ2-5; possible D gene TRBD1, 6 bases. This CDR3 comprises 14 residues. Trimming took 4 bases from V and 2 from J, leaving 11 bases between them. Germline V gene lookup returns CDR1 MNHNY and CDR2 SVGAGI (reference sequence). CDR3 in amino acids: CASSFGTPQETQYF. In DNA form, the CDR3 reads TGTGCCAGCAGTTTCGGGACACCACAAGAGACCCAGTACTTC.

The chain is built from TRBV27 and TRBJ2-7; maybe TRBD1 (5 bases). The CDR3 spans 14 residues. From germline, CDR1 is MNHEY and CDR2 SMNVEV (reference sequence). Trimming stripped 3 bases from V and 3 bases from J, with 12 bases between. CDR3 bases: TGTGCCAGCAGTTTGGGCGGACAATTCTACGAGCAGTACTTC. Translated, it gives CASSLGGQFYEQYF.

The rearrangement joins TRBV6-5 to TRBJ2-5, with TRBD1 identical over 7 bases. CDR1 MNHEY and CDR2 SVGAGI come from the germline V gene. V gave up 7 bases and J gave up 4 bases; unmatched junction bases: 6. This CDR3 is built from 13 residues. CDR3 in amino acids: CASTKPGGETQYF. The CDR3 bases are TGTGCCAGCACCAAACCAGGGGGAGAGACCCAGTACTTC.

A single count supports this clone. The V gene is TRBV11-2, the J gene TRBJ1-1; a possible D gene is TRBD1 (5 bases). The ends were cut back, 4 bases at V and 5 bases at J, with 14 bases in the middle. The CDR3 loop spans 14 amino acids. Germline lookup yields CDR1 SGHAT and CDR2 FQNNGV. The CDR3, as DNA: TGTGCCAGCAGCTCCGGGGGACGGCGAACTGAAGCTTTCTTT. Translated: CASSSGGRRTEAFF.

V usage is TRBV6-5 and J usage is TRBJ1-2; 7 bases agree with TRBD1. V was clipped by 6 bases and J by 4 bases; unmatched bases: 5. Germline V gene data show CDR1 as MNHEY and CDR2 as SVGAGI. CDR3 length equals 13 residues. The CDR3 protein is CASSAGGGYGYTF. The CDR3, as DNA: TGTGCCAGCAGCGCAGGGGGTGGCTATGGCTACACCTTC.

The J gene is TRBJ1-4, the V gene TRBV28; 9 nucleotides align to TRBD1. CDR3 length: 15 amino acids. With 4 bases clipped from V and 8 bases from J, the junction kept 8 bases outside the gene matches. Germline CDR1 reads MDHEN; CDR2 reads SYDVKM. The CDR3: CASSSLQGAGEKLFF. DNA of the CDR3: TGTGCCAGCAGTTCCCTACAGGGGGCGGGAGAAAAACTGTTTTTT.

CDR3: CASSYTVLPNEQFF. DNA for the CDR3: TGCGCCAGCAGCTACACAGTCCTCCCAAATGAGCAGTTCTTC. The rearrangement uses TRBV4-1 and TRBJ2-1; no firm D call. CDR3 size: 14 residues. Trimming cost V 5 bases and J 7 bases, with 15 bases left between them. CDR1 MGHRA and CDR2 YSYEKL come from the germline V gene.

The J gene is TRBJ2-5, the V gene TRBV13; the D is unclear. The end of the DNA aligns better with TRBJ2-7, so the J call may be wrong. Germline loops: CDR1 PRHDT, CDR2 FYEKMQ (reference sequence). This CDR3 spans 15 amino acids. The CDR3 sequence: CASSLGPRGGYEQYF. Written as DNA, the CDR3 is TGTGCCAGCAGCTTAGGTCCCAGAGGTGGATACGAGCAGTACTTC.

The chain employs TRBV5-1 and TRBJ1-2, with 9 positions matching TRBD1. CDR1 and CDR2 (germline): SGHRS, YFSETQ. There are 15 residues in the CDR3. V was clipped by 4 bases and J by 3 bases; unmatched bases: 7. The CDR3 loop is CASSPGQGHHYGYTF. In nucleotides, the CDR3 is TGCGCCAGCAGCCCTGGACAGGGGCACCACTATGGCTACACCTTC.

The V and J genes are TRBV2 and TRBJ2-7; TRBD2 matches at 7 bases. The CDR3 runs 15 residues. V trimming: 3 bases; J trimming: 0 bases; junction bases outside the gene matches: 5. Germline V gives CDR1 SNHLY, CDR2 FYNNEI. The DNA of the CDR3 is TGTGCCAGCAGTGATGCGGGAGCCCTCTCCTACGAGCAGTACTTC. Its protein product is CASSDAGALSYEQYF.